Described below is a single TCR beta chain sequence and its context. The sample originates from a study of blood T cell repertoires in COVID-19. Clones were read by immunoSEQ multiplex PCR, and TCRdb kept only the in-frame ones, dropping some. The sample yields under 400,000 clones, about 86% seen once. This receptor was obtained from a woman aged 40 to 50 with acute COVID-19. The sample consisted of PBMCs or T cells enriched from blood (not recorded which).

This CDR3 reads CSASPGTGGRGNQPQHF. For the CDR3, the DNA is TGCAGTGCTAGTCCCGGGACAGGGGGCAGAGGCAATCAGCCCCAGCATTTT. The chain carries TRBV20-1 and TRBJ1-5, with 12 bases that match TRBD1. V lost 3 bases, J lost 2 bases, and 8 bases stayed unmatched. The CDR3 is made up of 17 amino acids. CDR1 is DFQATT, CDR2 SNEGSKA, per germline (reference sequence).